The rows below give T cell receptor beta chains drawn from one sample of a study of cytomegalovirus exposure and HLA in healthy donors. Sequencing used immunoSEQ multiplex PCR; TCRdb keeps in-frame clones, though not all of them. The sample contains some 160,000 clones, 80% to 85% of which appear only once. What was sequenced was PBMCs. These receptor sequences come from a man younger than 35 in good health and CMV-seronegative. CDR3s include the opening cysteine and the closing phenylalanine or tryptophan. A D gene is named only where the DNA matches it firmly. Size tells how often a clone was seen (once, few, many) or the class of an expanded clone, and some rows leave it out.

d_call	j_call	clone_size	v_call	cdr3_nt	cdr3_aa
TRBD1	TRBJ2-7	-	TRBV28	TGTGCCAGCAGTTTAACCTCCCGGGGGACAGGGGGATTCGAGCAGTACTTC	CASSLTSRGTGGFEQYF
-	TRBJ2-3	-	TRBV11-3	TGTGCCAGCAGCTCGGGAGTCACAGATACGCAGTATTTT	CASSSGVTDTQYF
TRBD1	TRBJ1-4	-	TRBV28	TGTGCCAGCAGTCTCCCGACAGGGGGGAAGGAAAAACTGTTTTTT	CASSLPTGGKEKLFF
-	TRBJ1-1	-	TRBV4-3	TGCGCCAGCAGCCAAGATCAACAGCCGAACACTGAAGCTTTCTTT	CASSQDQQPNTEAFF
-	TRBJ1-1	-	TRBV27	TGTGCCAGCAGTTTGGTCCAGGGGACATTGAACACTGAAGCTTTCTTT	CASSLVQGTLNTEAFF
-	TRBJ1-6	-	TRBV5-6	TGTGCCAGCAGCCACCTAGAGCCCTCCTATAATTCACCCCTCCACTTT	CASSHLEPSYNSPLHF
-	TRBJ1-1	-	TRBV30	TGTGCCTGGATGGTGGCGGGATTTGGGGAGGCTTTCTTT	CAWMVAGFGEAFF
TRBD1	TRBJ2-1	few	TRBV5-1	TGCGCCAGCAGCTTGGGACAGGGGGCCTTTAATGAGCAGTTCTTC	CASSLGQGAFNEQFF
TRBD1	TRBJ1-2	-	TRBV6-6	TGTGCCAGCAGTTACTCACCGGGACAGGGCTATGGCTACACCTTC	CASSYSPGQGYGYTF
-	TRBJ2-5	-	TRBV6-1	TGTGCCAGCAGTGAAATAACTTCACAAGAGGCCCAGTACTTC	CASSEITSQEAQYF
TRBD1	TRBJ1-2	-	TRBV4-1	TGCGCCAGCAGCCAAAGACAGGGGCGAGGTGAACGGGATGGCTACACCTTC	CASSQRQGRGERDGYTF
-	TRBJ1-2	-	TRBV30	TGTGCCTGGCGGAACTTGGGAGGTGGCTACACCTTC	CAWRNLGGGYTF
TRBD1	TRBJ2-7	-	TRBV28	TGTGCCAGCAGTGCGGGACAGGGACGCGAGCAGTACTTC	CASSAGQGREQYF
-	TRBJ1-2	-	TRBV5-6	TGTGCCAGCACCCTGGGGGCACCCTATGGCTACACCTTC	CASTLGAPYGYTF
TRBD1	TRBJ1-2	-	TRBV5-4	TGTGCCAGCAGCTCATGGACAGGGGGTTTCTATGGCTACACCTTC	CASSSWTGGFYGYTF
TRBD1	TRBJ1-5	-	TRBV6-1	TGTGCCAGCAGTGTACAGGGGGCCGGCCAGCCCCAGCATTTT	CASSVQGAGQPQHF
TRBD1	TRBJ1-6	once	TRBV30	TGTGCCTGGAGTCAAGACAGGGGGGGGACACCCCTCCACTTT	CAWSQDRGGTPLHF